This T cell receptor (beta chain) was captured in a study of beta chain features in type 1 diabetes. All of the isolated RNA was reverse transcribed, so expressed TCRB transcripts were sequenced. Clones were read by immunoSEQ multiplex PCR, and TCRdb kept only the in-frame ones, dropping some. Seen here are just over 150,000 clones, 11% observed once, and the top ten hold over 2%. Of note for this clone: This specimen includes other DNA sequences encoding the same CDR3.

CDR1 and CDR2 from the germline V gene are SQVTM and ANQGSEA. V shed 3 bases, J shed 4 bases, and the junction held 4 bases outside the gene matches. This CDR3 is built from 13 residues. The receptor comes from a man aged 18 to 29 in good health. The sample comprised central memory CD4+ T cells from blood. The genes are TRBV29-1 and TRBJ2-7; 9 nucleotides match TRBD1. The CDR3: CSVETGGGYEQYF. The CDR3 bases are TGCAGCGTTGAGACAGGGGGAGGTTACGAGCAGTACTTC.